This record looks at one T cell receptor beta chain sequence and its context. What this receptor recognizes is not known. No per-base quality is available; no much larger clone lies one base away. TCRbeta CDR3 regions were amplified from genomic DNA using the immunoSEQ Assay, a bias-controlled multiplex PCR. In the original analysis: The number of nucleated cells in each sample was estimated from the amplification of reference gene primers within the assay. To quantify the absolute abundance of each unique TCRbeta CDR3 rearrangement, sequence reads were collapsed and filtered. For each sample, productive Simpson clonality was calculated as the square root of Simpson's diversity index over productive rearrangements. TCRdb retrieved this table from immuneACCESS and kept in-frame rearrangements only. Not all clones are present; in checked studies, unresolved V genes account for under half, and no reason is known for the remainder. That table supplies the V and J calls and clone size; D and trimming were determined from the DNA. The table for this sample lists 250,000 or so clones; approximately 88% of them were counted only once. The ten largest clonotypes hold 5% to 6.5% of the sample.

One collaborating source in Seattle enrolled patients while the patients were actively infected and followed the patients over time throughout the course of disease. The collaborating institutions used their own protocols to collect whole blood in K2EDTA tubes. Collaborator samples were shipped for TCRbeta analysis as frozen whole blood, isolated PBMCs, or DNA extracted from either sample type. This entry comes from a study of blood T cell repertoires in COVID-19 (dated by TCRdb to about 2020). In the study overall: Collaborator samples came from the United States, Italy and Spain and covered acute and convalescent phases of COVID-19. The prospective study material was composed of cDNA or gDNA derived from T cells, B-cell-depleted T cells, or PBMCs. Deeply sampled blood TCRbeta repertoires from subjects exposed to, actively infected with, or recovered from COVID-19 were included in the dataset. The repertoires were released in a freely available public database meant as a resource for research on the immune response to SARS-CoV-2. The samples were drawn from the first 160 participants of the ongoing ImmuneRACE study and from under 1,500 subjects provided by 6 global collaborators. The sample metadata nearly always contained a de-identified subject ID, COVID-19 status, age in years and sex. Where HLA class I and class II types were available, the types were taken from metadata supplied by the sample provider, not from assay-based typing.

Its CDR3 holds 15 amino acids, cysteine through phenylalanine. CDR3 DNA only is kept here, 45 bases in frame from base 1. Trimming at the junction amounts to 0 bases on V and 4 bases on J, and the germline ends lie 12 bases apart. As encoded in the germline V gene, CDR1 is SGHTA while CDR2 is FQGNSA. Beyond this particular receptor, the publication reports: The amount of clinical and demographic metadata varied by source and participant and was provided uncurated.

The specimen sequenced was peripheral blood. The TCR comes from a woman in her twenties or thirties with COVID-19, enrolled during active disease. The chain joins TRBV7-2 to TRBJ1-2, with TRBD1 as a weak D call on 6 bases. The CDR3 reads as follows: CASSLAQGLVYGYTF. The DNA sequence follows: TGTGCCAGCAGCTTAGCCCAGGGGCTGGTCTATGGCTACACCTTC.